The 27 T cell receptor beta chains given below trace back to one sample, sequenced in a study of OX40 agonist ivuxolimab in advanced cancers. Assay used: immunoSEQ multiplex PCR; TCRdb lists only in-frame clones, some missing. In the table there are approximately 70,000 clones, around 84% of which are singletons. Here the sequenced sample was CD4+ or CD8+ T cells sorted from blood, taken in a trial of the OX40 agonist ivuxolimab. Every receptor here comes from an adult with an advanced solid tumor such as melanoma, head and neck, liver or kidney cancer.

The chain recombines TRBV9 with TRBJ1-2, with D maybe TRBD1 (5 bases). This CDR3 region has 12 residues. Deletions cut 4 bases from V and 6 bases from J, with 10 bases between. In germline, CDR1 is SGDLS, CDR2 YYNGEE. In DNA, the CDR3 is TGTGCCAGCAGCCCCTCGGGGGATGGCTACACCTTC. Protein sequence: CASSPSGDGYTF.

The sample holds one count of this clone. The chain employs TRBV5-1 and TRBJ2-7, with 8 nucleotides matching TRBD1. The CDR3 has 14 residues. The V gene end was trimmed by 3 bases and the J gene end by 5 bases; junction bases not matched to a gene: 7. Looked up from germline, CDR1 is SGHRS and CDR2 is YFSETQ. CDR3 nucleotide sequence: TGCGCCAGCAGCTCGGCAGGGGGCTTCAACGAGCAGTACTTC. It is translated as CASSSAGGFNEQYF.

The chain is built from TRBV15 and TRBJ1-5; D is ambiguous. There are 15 residues in the CDR3. Looked up from germline, CDR1 is LNHNV and CDR2 is YYDKDF (reference sequence). V dropped 0 bases and J dropped 0 bases, with 6 bases sitting between them. This chain's CDR3 is CATSRDVNSNQPQHF. The DNA for the CDR3 is TGTGCCACCAGCAGAGATGTAAATAGCAATCAGCCCCAGCATTTT.

The V and J genes are TRBV28 and TRBJ1-4; no clear D. The germline V and J ends were trimmed by 4 bases and 8 bases, with 14 bases remaining between them. Germline V gene lookup returns CDR1 MDHEN and CDR2 SYDVKM. The CDR3 is 14 amino acids. The CDR3 region is CASSSVWAQEKLFF. The CDR3 DNA reads as TGTGCCAGCAGTTCTGTCTGGGCGCAGGAAAAACTGTTTTTT.

V gene TRBV28 combines with J gene TRBJ1-2; TRBD1 might be the D (5 bases). Germline CDR1 MDHEN, CDR2 SYDVKM. With 4 bases removed from V and 5 bases from J, the gap between germline ends came to 20 bases. This CDR3 comprises 16 residues. The CDR3 DNA follows: TGTGCCAGCAGTTCTCCACTTGAAGGGGCGCGATATGGCTACACCTTC. Its translation is CASSSPLEGARYGYTF.

The chain joins TRBV30 to TRBJ1-4, with D uncertain. The germline CDR1 and CDR2 sequences are GTSNPN and SVGIG (reference sequence). CDR3 size: 16 residues. V dropped 3 bases and J dropped 0 bases, with 14 bases sitting between them. The CDR3 loop reads CAWREDYGATNEKLFF. CDR3 DNA: TGTGCCTGGAGGGAAGATTACGGTGCAACTAATGAAAAACTGTTTTTT.

V gene TRBV19 combines with J gene TRBJ2-2; 7 nucleotides match TRBD2. CDR3 length: 14 amino acids. The germline V gene has CDR1 LNHDA and CDR2 SQIVND (reference sequence). The ends lost 6 bases at V and 0 bases at J; junction bases unmatched: 1. The CDR3 protein is CASRRGSNTGELFF. The DNA of the CDR3 is TGTGCCAGTAGGCGGGGGTCGAACACCGGGGAGCTGTTTTTT.

J is TRBJ2-5 and V is TRBV7-9; D ambiguous. The V gene's germline CDR1 is SEHNR and CDR2 FQNEAQ (reference sequence). Trimming took 1 base from V and 1 from J, leaving 7 bases between them. The CDR3 consists of 14 residues. The CDR3, as DNA: TGTGCCAGCAGCTTAGTACAACTCCAAGAGACCCAGTACTTC. Amino acids: CASSLVQLQETQYF.

In nucleotides, the CDR3 is TGCGCCAGCAGTCCCCTTGGTATCGGCGAGACCCAGTACTTC. Translation: CASSPLGIGETQYF. This chain uses TRBV5-1 with TRBJ2-5, with no clear D. The CDR3 runs to 14 residues. Between the trimmed V and J ends, which lost 5 bases and 5 bases, there was a span of 16 bases. The germline V gene has CDR1 SGHRS and CDR2 YFSETQ. Combining the CDR3 with reference TRBV5-1 and TRBJ2-5 gives the whole variable domain KAGVTQTPRYLIKTRGQQVTLSCSPISGHRSVSWYQQTPGQGLQFLFEYFSETQRNKGNFPGRFSGRQFSNSRSEMNVSTLELGDSALYLCASSPLGIGETQYFGPGTRLLVL.

Of note for this clone: Other nucleotide sequences from this sample produce the same CDR3. The chain is built from TRBV5-4 and TRBJ2-3, with D uncertain. Trimming cost V 2 bases and J 0 bases, with 10 bases left between them. From germline, CDR1 is SGHNT and CDR2 YYREEE (reference sequence). The CDR3 length is 15 residues. CDR3: CASSFGGTSTDTQYF. CDR3 nucleotide sequence: TGTGCCAGCAGCTTTGGCGGTACTAGCACAGATACGCAGTATTTT.

V is TRBV28 and J is TRBJ1-2; TRBD1 agrees at 7 bases. Trimming removed 6 bases from V and 6 bases from J; junction bases left unmatched: 16. The CDR3 spans 16 residues. Germline-derived CDR1 and CDR2 are MDHEN and SYDVKM. The CDR3 sequence: CASRDTLPRGGHGYTF. The CDR3 nucleotides are TGTGCCAGCAGAGATACTCTCCCGAGAGGGGGCCATGGCTACACCTTC.

The chain is built from TRBV5-1 and TRBJ2-2, with D perhaps TRBD1 (5 bases). The CDR3 sequence is 16 residues long. Germline V gene sequence: CDR1 SGHRS, CDR2 YFSETQ. V was clipped by 0 bases and J by 7 bases, with 16 bases between them. The CDR3 DNA reads TGCGCCAGCAGCTTGGCCGGCAGCGCTCAGGGCGGGGAGCTGTTTTTT. Amino acids: CASSLAGSAQGGELFF. Full variable domain (rest looked up from reference TRBV5-1 and TRBJ2-2): KAGVTQTPRYLIKTRGQQVTLSCSPISGHRSVSWYQQTPGQGLQFLFEYFSETQRNKGNFPGRFSGRQFSNSRSEMNVSTLELGDSALYLCASSLAGSAQGGELFFGEGSRLTVL.

V is TRBV5-6 and J is TRBJ1-5; possible D gene TRBD1, 5 bases. The V gene's germline CDR1 is SGHDT and CDR2 YYEEEE. This CDR3 comprises 16 residues. V gave up 6 bases and J gave up 1 base, with 17 bases separating them. CDR3 protein: CASTQQGGLSNQPQHF. The CDR3 region has the DNA TGTGCCAGCACCCAGCAGGGAGGGCTCAGCAATCAGCCCCAGCATTTT.

The V gene is TRBV15, the J gene TRBJ1-5; 8 positions agree with TRBD1. The CDR3 contains 15 residues. From germline, CDR1 is LNHNV and CDR2 YYDKDF (reference sequence). The V and J ends lost 3 bases and 3 bases, in that order; junction bases with no gene match: 4. The CDR3 bases are TGTGCCACCAGCAGTAGCAGGGGGCCCAATCAGCCCCAGCATTTT. Translation: CATSSSRGPNQPQHF.

This rearrangement joins TRBV11-2 to TRBJ2-1; the D is unclear. CDR1 and CDR2 (germline): SGHAT, FQNNGV. V dropped 2 bases and J dropped 8 bases, with 10 bases sitting between them. The CDR3 totals 13 residues. The CDR3 is CASSLFMYDEQFF. The CDR3 DNA is TGTGCCAGCAGCTTATTTATGTATGATGAGCAGTTCTTC.

This clone was seen only a few times. The chain combines TRBV10-3 with TRBJ1-5; no firm D call. The V end was cut by 0 bases, the J end by 6 bases, with 6 bases between. Germline-derived CDR1 and CDR2 are ENHRY and SYGVKD. The CDR3 length is 13 residues. CDR3 bases: TGTGCCATCAGTGAGTCGGTGGGTCAGCCCCAGCATTTT. Its translation: CAISESVGQPQHF.

This clone was recorded only once. The chain is built from TRBV28 and TRBJ1-1; unclear D gene. The CDR3 runs 16 residues. V gave up 4 bases and J gave up 2 bases, with 17 bases separating them. Germline CDR1 and CDR2: MDHEN and SYDVKM. CDR3 region: CASSSADETVNTEAFF. The CDR3, as DNA: TGTGCCAGCAGTTCCGCGGATGAAACCGTTAACACTGAAGCTTTCTTT.

V and J are TRBV5-1 and TRBJ2-1; D unresolved. This CDR3 region has 16 residues. The V end lost 4 bases, the J end lost 3 bases, and 17 bases lay between the germline ends. Looked up from germline, CDR1 is SGHRS and CDR2 is YFSETQ. The CDR3 nucleotides read TGCGCCAGCAGCCCCCGGGCAGAAAGCAGCTACAATGAGCAGTTCTTC. It yields the protein CASSPRAESSYNEQFF.

The J gene is TRBJ1-2, the V gene TRBV27; tentatively, D is TRBD1 (6 bases). The CDR3 spans 12 residues. Germline values: CDR1 MNHEY, CDR2 SMNVEV (reference sequence). Trimming stripped 3 bases from V and 9 bases from J, with 11 bases between. CDR3 sequence reads: CASSLGGASYTF. The CDR3, as DNA: TGTGCCAGCAGTTTGGGGGGGGCGAGCTACACCTTC.

V gene TRBV2 combines with J gene TRBJ1-1; D is unclear. This CDR3 contains 12 residues. V lost 7 bases to trimming and J lost 1 base, with 7 bases between them. Germline loops: CDR1 SNHLY, CDR2 FYNNEI. The CDR3 nucleotides read TGTGCCAGCATATACGAGAACACTGAAGCTTTCTTT. Encoded protein: CASIYENTEAFF.

This clone was observed a single time. V gene TRBV10-3 combines with J gene TRBJ2-5; 10 bases map to TRBD2. Germline lookup yields CDR1 ENHRY and CDR2 SYGVKD. The CDR3 contains 14 residues. The junction had 4 bases not matched to a gene; V was cut back by 6 bases and J by 3 bases. The CDR3 loop reads CAISPGLAEETQYF. The CDR3 region has the DNA TGTGCCATCAGCCCAGGACTAGCGGAAGAGACCCAGTACTTC.

The genes are TRBV6-1 and TRBJ1-5; 9 bases agree with TRBD1. This CDR3 contains 16 residues. Trimming cost V 4 bases and J 5 bases; bases outside gene matches: 9. From germline, CDR1 is MNHNS and CDR2 SASEGT. CDR3 coding DNA: TGTGCCAGCAGTGCAAGTCCGGGACAGGGCTATCAGCCCCAGCATTTT. Amino acids: CASSASPGQGYQPQHF.

V gene TRBV4-2 combines with J gene TRBJ1-2; TRBD1 might be the D (6 bases). CDR1 is LGHNA, CDR2 YNFKEQ, per germline. The V gene lost 1 base and the J gene lost 4 bases, with 10 bases spanning the gap. The CDR3 loop spans 14 amino acids. The CDR3 DNA reads as TGTGCCAGCAGCCAAGTTGGGGGCCTCTATGGCTACACCTTC. Its protein product is CASSQVGGLYGYTF.

The CDR3 sequence: CASSENGETYGYTF. The DNA of the CDR3 is TGTGCCAGCAGTGAAAATGGGGAGACCTATGGCTACACCTTC. This chain connects TRBV2 to TRBJ1-2; D is unclear. Trimming cost V 2 bases and J 4 bases, with 11 bases left between them. This CDR3 comprises 14 residues. Germline lookup yields CDR1 SNHLY and CDR2 FYNNEI. The full variable domain, with the rest looked up from reference TRBV2 and TRBJ1-2, is EPEVTQTPSHQVTQMGQEVILRCVPISNHLYFYWYRQILGQKVEFLVSFYNNEISEKSEIFDDQFSVERPDGSNFTLKIRSTKLEDSAMYFCASSENGETYGYTFGSGTRLTVV.

The chain joins TRBV7-2 to TRBJ1-2, with TRBD1 identical over 8 bases. The CDR3 is 19 amino acids. CDR1 SGHTA and CDR2 FQGNSA come from the germline V gene. V lost 5 bases to trimming and J lost 0 bases; unmatched junction nucleotides: 17. The CDR3 sequence is CASSPPPWTGKRANYGYTF. The CDR3 region has the DNA TGTGCCAGCAGCCCCCCGCCATGGACAGGGAAGAGAGCTAACTATGGCTACACCTTC.

V is TRBV19 and J is TRBJ1-1; D may be TRBD1 (6 bases). V was shortened by 7 bases and J by 0 bases, with 18 bases between the two germline ends. Germline-derived CDR1 and CDR2 are LNHDA and SQIVND (reference sequence). The CDR3 totals 16 residues. CDR3 coding DNA: TGTGCCAGTAACCCCGGCGGGGGCCCCATGAACACTGAAGCTTTCTTT. Protein sequence: CASNPGGGPMNTEAFF. Supplemented by reference TRBV19 and TRBJ1-1, the full variable domain reads DGGITQSPKYLFRKEGQNVTLSCEQNLNHDAMYWYRQDPGQGLRLIYYSQIVNDFQKGDIAEGYSVSREKKESFPLTVTSAQKNPTAFYLCASNPGGGPMNTEAFFGQGTRLTVV.

This sequence joins TRBV10-3 and TRBJ1-5, with D unresolved. CDR1 and CDR2 from the germline V gene are ENHRY and SYGVKD. CDR3 length equals 14 residues. Trimming took 7 bases from V and 0 from J, leaving 10 bases between them. The CDR3 nucleotides are TGTGCCATCACCCGGGAATATAGCAATCAGCCCCAGCATTTT. It encodes CAITREYSNQPQHF.